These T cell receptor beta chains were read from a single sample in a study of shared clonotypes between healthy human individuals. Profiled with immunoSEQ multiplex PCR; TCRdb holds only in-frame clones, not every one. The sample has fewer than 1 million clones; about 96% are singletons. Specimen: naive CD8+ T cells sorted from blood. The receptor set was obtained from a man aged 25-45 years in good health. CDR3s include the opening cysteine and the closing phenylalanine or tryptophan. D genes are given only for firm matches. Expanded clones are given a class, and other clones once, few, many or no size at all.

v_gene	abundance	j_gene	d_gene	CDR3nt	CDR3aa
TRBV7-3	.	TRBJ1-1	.	TGTGCCAGCAGCTTAGCAGGGACGAACACTGAAGCTTTCTTT	CASSLAGTNTEAFF
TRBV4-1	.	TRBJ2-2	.	TGCGCCAGCACCCCGGAGGGCTTCACCCCAACCGGGGAGCTGTTTTTT	CASTPEGFTPTGELFF
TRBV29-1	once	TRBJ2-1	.	TGCAGCGTTGAAAGTCAGGCTGGCAGCTCCTACAATGAGCAGTTCTTC	CSVESQAGSSYNEQFF
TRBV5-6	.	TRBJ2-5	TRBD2	TGTGCCAGCAGCTATGGACTAGCGGGAGTTGGTTCTACGGTAGAGACCCAGTACTTC	CASSYGLAGVGSTVETQYF
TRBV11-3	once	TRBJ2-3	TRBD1	TGTGCCAGCAGCTCAAACACAGGGGTACGGGGCACAGATACGCAGTATTTT	CASSSNTGVRGTDTQYF
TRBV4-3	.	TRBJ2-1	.	TGCGCCAGCAGCCAAGTACCGCTGCGCCTCTTAAACTCCTACAATGAGCAGTTCTTC	CASSQVPLRLLNSYNEQFF
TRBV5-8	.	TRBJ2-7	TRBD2	TGTGCCAGCAGCTTCTTAGCGGGACCGCCGGGGGAGCAGTACTTC	CASSFLAGPPGEQYF
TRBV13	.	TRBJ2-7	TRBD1	TGTGCCAGCAGCTATACGAACTCCGGGACAGCCTACGAGCAGTACTTC	CASSYTNSGTAYEQYF
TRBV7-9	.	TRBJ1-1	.	TGTGCCAGCAGCTTAAAAGGCGTGGTACCTGAAGCTTTCTTT	CASSLKGVVPEAFF
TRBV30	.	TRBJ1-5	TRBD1	TGTGCCTGGAGTGGTGCAGGGGGCGGCCCAGGGGGCAATCAGCCCCAGCATTTT	CAWSGAGGGPGGNQPQHF
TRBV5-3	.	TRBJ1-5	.	TGTGCCAGAAGAGGCCCGGGACAAATATTTCAGCCCCAGCATTTT	CARRGPGQIFQPQHF
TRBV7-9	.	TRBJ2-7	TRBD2	TGTGCCAGCAGCTTTAGGTTCGGGAAGCGGGAGTCCTACGAGCAGTACTTC	CASSFRFGKRESYEQYF
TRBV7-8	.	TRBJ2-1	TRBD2	TGTGCCAGCAGCTTAGAACTAGCGGGACCCTACAATGAGCAGTTCTTC	CASSLELAGPYNEQFF
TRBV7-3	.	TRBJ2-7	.	TGTGCCAGCAGCCCGACAGAGTCAGCCTACGAGCAGTACTTC	CASSPTESAYEQYF
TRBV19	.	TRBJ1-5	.	TGTGCCACCAAAATCGGGGGTTATGGGGGCAATCAGCCCCAGCATTTT	CATKIGGYGGNQPQHF
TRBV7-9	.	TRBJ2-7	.	TGTGCCAGCAGCTTAGTTGCCTACTACGAGCAGTACTTC	CASSLVAYYEQYF
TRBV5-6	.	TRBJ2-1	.	TGTGCCAGCAGCTTGGATTTAGGGGGGTACAATGAGCAGTTCTTC	CASSLDLGGYNEQFF
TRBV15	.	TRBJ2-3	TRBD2	TGTGCCACCAGCAGAGATACCCCACGACTAGCGGGTAGCACAGATACGCAGTATTTT	CATSRDTPRLAGSTDTQYF
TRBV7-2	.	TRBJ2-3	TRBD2	TGTGCCAGCAGCTTCGAGCTAGCGGGAGTTGCAGATACGCAGTATTTT	CASSFELAGVADTQYF
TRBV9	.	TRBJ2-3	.	TGTGCCAGCAGCCCGGGGCTAAGCACAGATACGCAGTATTTT	CASSPGLSTDTQYF
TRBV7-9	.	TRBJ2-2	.	TGTGCCAGCAGCCCCCAGGGGTACACCGGGGAGCTGTTTTTT	CASSPQGYTGELFF
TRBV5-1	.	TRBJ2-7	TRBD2	TGCGCCAGCAGCCCTGGGACTAGCGGTAATGACGAGCAGTACTTC	CASSPGTSGNDEQYF
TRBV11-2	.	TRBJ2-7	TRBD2	TGTGCCAGCAGCTTAGCCCTTGGACTAGCGGTCTACGAGCAGTACTTC	CASSLALGLAVYEQYF
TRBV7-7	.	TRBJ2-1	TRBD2	TGTGCTAGCAGCTTGGGACTAGCGGGAGTAAACGAGCAGTTCTTC	CASSLGLAGVNEQFF
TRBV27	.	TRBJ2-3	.	TGTGCCAGCAGCTCAGAACAGGGTGGATCAGATACGCAGTATTTT	CASSSEQGGSDTQYF
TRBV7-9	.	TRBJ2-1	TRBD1	TGTGCCAGCAGCTCTTCGGGACAGGGGCCAACAAATGAGCAGTTCTTC	CASSSSGQGPTNEQFF
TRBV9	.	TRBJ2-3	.	TGTGCCAGCAGCCCCCGCCGTCTTGCAGATACGCAGTATTTT	CASSPRRLADTQYF
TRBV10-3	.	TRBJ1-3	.	TGTGCCACCAGAGAAACAGGGTTGGGAAACACCATATATTTT	CATRETGLGNTIYF
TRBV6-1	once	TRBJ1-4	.	TGTGCCAGCAGTGAAGTCGGGACCGATGAAAAACTGTTTTTT	CASSEVGTDEKLFF
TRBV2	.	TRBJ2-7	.	TGTGCCAGCAGTGAAACGGTGGGGGACTTCTCCTACGAGCAGTACTTC	CASSETVGDFSYEQYF
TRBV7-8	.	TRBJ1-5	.	TGTGCCAGCAGCTTAGACTTAAACAATCAGCCCCAGCATTTT	CASSLDLNNQPQHF
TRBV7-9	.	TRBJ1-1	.	TGTGCCAGCAGCTTAGCGGGAGGGTGGGCTTTCTTT	CASSLAGGWAFF
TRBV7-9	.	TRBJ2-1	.	TGTGCCAGCAGCTTAGGCAATGAGCAGTTCTTC	CASSLGNEQFF
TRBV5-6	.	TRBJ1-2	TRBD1	TGTGCCAGCAGCTCGACAGGGTTCTATGGCTACACCTTC	CASSSTGFYGYTF
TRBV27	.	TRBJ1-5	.	TGTGCCAGCAGTTTCATAACTCATCTACAGGGAGAGGGTCAGCCCCAGCATTTT	CASSFITHLQGEGQPQHF
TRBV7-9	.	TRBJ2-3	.	TGTGCCAGCAGCCCATTTGCAATGGGGCTCACAGATACGCAGTATTTT	CASSPFAMGLTDTQYF
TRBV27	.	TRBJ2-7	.	TGTGCCAGCAGTTTTTCCTTTGAGGGTATCGCCTACGAGCAGTACTTC	CASSFSFEGIAYEQYF
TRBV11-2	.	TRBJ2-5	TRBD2	TGTGCCAGCAGCTCCGGACTAGCGGGAGAATTGGAGACCCAGTACTTC	CASSSGLAGELETQYF
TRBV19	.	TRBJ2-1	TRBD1	TGTGCCAGTAGTACCCGACAGGGGCCCTACAATGAGCAGTTCTTC	CASSTRQGPYNEQFF
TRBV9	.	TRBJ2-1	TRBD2	TGTGCCAGCAGTCGGACTAGCGGGATTTACAATGAGCAGTTCTTC	CASSRTSGIYNEQFF
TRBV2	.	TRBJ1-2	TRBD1	TGTGCCAGCAGTGAAGAGAAACAGGGGGTAAACTATGGCTACACCTTC	CASSEEKQGVNYGYTF
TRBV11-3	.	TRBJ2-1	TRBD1	TGTGCCAGCAGCGGAAGGGACAGAGCCTACAATGAGCAGTTCTTC	CASSGRDRAYNEQFF
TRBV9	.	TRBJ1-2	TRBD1	TGTGCCAGCAGCGTAGGAGGGGGCGATGGCTACACCTTC	CASSVGGGDGYTF
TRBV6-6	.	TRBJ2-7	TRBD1	TGTGCCAGCAGTTTCTTAGGGACAGGGTACTACGAGCAGTACTTC	CASSFLGTGYYEQYF
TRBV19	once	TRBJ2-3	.	TGTGCCAGTACTGGGGGATTTAGCGAACCTCTCACAGATACGCAGTATTTT	CASTGGFSEPLTDTQYF
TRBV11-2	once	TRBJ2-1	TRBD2	TGTGCCAGCAGCTTAGAGACTAGCCGACCCTACAATGAGCAGTTCTTC	CASSLETSRPYNEQFF
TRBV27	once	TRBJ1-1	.	TGTGCCAGCAGTTTAACTACCGCCTTGAACACTGAAGCTTTCTTT	CASSLTTALNTEAFF
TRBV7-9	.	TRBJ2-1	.	TGTGCCAGCAGCTTAGCGGGAGGTCGATCCTACAATGAGCAGTTCTTC	CASSLAGGRSYNEQFF